The T cell receptor (beta chain) described here comes from a study of OX40 agonist ivuxolimab in advanced cancers. About the research overall: Cohort: around 79% men, mean age about 60, aged roughly 23 to 79.

Only in-frame clones appear in the TCRdb table, and some are missing; sequencing was by immunoSEQ multiplex PCR. Here the sample spans about 99,000 clones, approximately 95% being singletons. This CDR3 spans 10 amino acids. V was shortened by 10 bases and J by 4 bases, with 7 bases between the two germline ends. Per the germline V gene, CDR1 is LNHDA and CDR2 is SQIVND (reference sequence). The clonotype was recovered from an adult with an advanced solid tumor such as melanoma, head and neck, liver or kidney cancer. This chain connects TRBV19 to TRBJ1-1, with D possibly matching TRBD1 (6 bases). Specimen: CD4+ or CD8+ T cells sorted from blood, collected in a trial of the OX40 agonist ivuxolimab. The chain's CDR3 is CATRGTEAFF. For the CDR3, the DNA is TGTGCCACCAGGGGCACTGAAGCTTTCTTT.